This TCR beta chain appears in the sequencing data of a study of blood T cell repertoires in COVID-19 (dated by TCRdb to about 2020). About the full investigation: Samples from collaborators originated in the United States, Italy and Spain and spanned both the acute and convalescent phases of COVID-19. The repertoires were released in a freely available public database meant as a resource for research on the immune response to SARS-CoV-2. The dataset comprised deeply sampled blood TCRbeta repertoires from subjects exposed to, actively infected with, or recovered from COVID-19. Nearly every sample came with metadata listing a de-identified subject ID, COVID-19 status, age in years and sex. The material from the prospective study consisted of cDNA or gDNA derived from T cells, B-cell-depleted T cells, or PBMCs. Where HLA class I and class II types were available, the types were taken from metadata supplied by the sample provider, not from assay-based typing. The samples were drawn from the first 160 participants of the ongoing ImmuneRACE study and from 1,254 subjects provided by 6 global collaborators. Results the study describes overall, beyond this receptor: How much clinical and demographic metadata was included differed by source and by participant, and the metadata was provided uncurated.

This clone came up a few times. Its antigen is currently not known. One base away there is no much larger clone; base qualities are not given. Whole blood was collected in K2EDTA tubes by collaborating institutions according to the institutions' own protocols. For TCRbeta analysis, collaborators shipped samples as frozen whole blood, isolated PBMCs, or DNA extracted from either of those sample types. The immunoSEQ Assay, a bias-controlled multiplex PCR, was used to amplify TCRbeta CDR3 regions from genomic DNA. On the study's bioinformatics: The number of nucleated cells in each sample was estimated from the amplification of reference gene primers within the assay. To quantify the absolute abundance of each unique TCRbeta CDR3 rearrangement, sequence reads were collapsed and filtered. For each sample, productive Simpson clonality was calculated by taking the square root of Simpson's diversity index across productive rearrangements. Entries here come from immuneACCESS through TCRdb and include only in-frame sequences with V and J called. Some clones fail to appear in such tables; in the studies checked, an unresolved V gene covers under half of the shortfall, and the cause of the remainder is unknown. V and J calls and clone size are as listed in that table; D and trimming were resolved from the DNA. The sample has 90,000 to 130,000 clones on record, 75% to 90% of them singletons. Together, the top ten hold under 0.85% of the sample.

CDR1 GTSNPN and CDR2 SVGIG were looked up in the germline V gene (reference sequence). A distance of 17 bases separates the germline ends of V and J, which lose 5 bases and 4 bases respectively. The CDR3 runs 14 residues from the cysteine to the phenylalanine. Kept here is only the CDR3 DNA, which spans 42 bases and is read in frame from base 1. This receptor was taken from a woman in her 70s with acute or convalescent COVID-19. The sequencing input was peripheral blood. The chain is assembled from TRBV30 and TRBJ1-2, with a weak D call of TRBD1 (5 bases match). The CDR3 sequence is CAWYHRGLPYGYTF. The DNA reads TGTGCCTGGTACCATAGGGGCCTTCCCTATGGCTACACCTTC.